The 19 T cell receptor beta chains in this list originate from one sample, sequenced in a study of T cell changes during pregnancy in multiple sclerosis. The assay was immunoSEQ multiplex PCR, and TCRdb's table has in-frame clones only and misses some. The data show fewer than 95,000 clones, around 93% seen once. The sequences come from peripheral blood, collected in the third trimester of pregnancy. The source is a female donor with multiple sclerosis, enrolled in a pregnancy study.

The V and J genes are TRBV5-1 and TRBJ2-1; D gene uncertain. V was clipped by 0 bases and J by 10 bases, with 5 bases between them. The CDR3 has 11 amino acids. Germline values: CDR1 SGHRS, CDR2 YFSETQ. CDR3 coding DNA: TGCGCCAGCAGCTTGGGGAGAGAGCAGTTCTTC. It encodes CASSLGREQFF.

The chain uses TRBV7-2 and TRBJ1-5, with a weak D call TRBD1 (6 bases). Germline values: CDR1 SGHTA, CDR2 FQGNSA. The CDR3 has 13 residues. V lost 5 bases to trimming and J lost 5 bases, with 10 bases between them. CDR3 sequence reads: CASSRRGYQPQHF. As DNA, the CDR3 is TGTGCCAGCAGCAGAAGGGGGTATCAGCCCCAGCATTTT. The full variable domain, with the rest looked up from reference TRBV7-2 and TRBJ1-5, is GAGVSQSPSNKVTEKGKDVELRCDPISGHTALYWYRQSLGQGLEFLIYFQGNSAPDKSGLPSDRFSAERTGGSVSTLTIQRTQQEDSAVYLCASSRRGYQPQHFGDGTRLSIL.

V is TRBV28 and J is TRBJ1-1; D unclear. V lost 8 bases and J lost 1, with 11 bases in between. Germline CDR1 is MDHEN and CDR2 is SYDVKM. The CDR3 covers 13 residues. The CDR3 reads CASQNGWNTEAFF. CDR3 nucleotides: TGTGCCAGCCAAAACGGGTGGAACACTGAAGCTTTCTTT.

This clone was detected once. The V call is TRBV9, the J call TRBJ2-7; 13 bases are a match to TRBD2. After removal of 3 bases from V and 7 bases from J, the junction contained 10 bases not matched to a gene. This CDR3 is 16 amino acids long. The V gene's germline CDR1 is SGDLS and CDR2 YYNGEE. The CDR3: CASSATGTSGMWEQYF. The CDR3 DNA is TGTGCCAGCAGCGCAACCGGGACTAGCGGGATGTGGGAGCAGTACTTC.

In this sample, this clone turned up once. This chain links TRBV28 with TRBJ2-7; 8 positions match TRBD2. Trimming cost V 6 bases and J 4 bases; bases outside gene matches: 11. From germline, CDR1 is MDHEN and CDR2 SYDVKM. The CDR3 extends over 15 amino acids. CDR3 bases: TGTGCCAGCAGCTCCCCACGGGGGGGGGCTTACGAGCAGTACTTC. This gives the protein CASSSPRGGAYEQYF.

The chain links TRBV15 to TRBJ2-1; 13 bases fit TRBD2. There are 20 residues in the CDR3. The V gene's germline CDR1 is LNHNV and CDR2 YYDKDF (reference sequence). Trimming took 1 base from V and 3 from J; bases not matched to a gene: 12. The CDR3: CATSRALLAGGPIIYNEQFF. The CDR3 nucleotides read TGTGCCACCAGCAGAGCCCTACTAGCGGGAGGGCCTATAATCTACAATGAGCAGTTCTTC.

The rearrangement joins TRBV15 to TRBJ1-2, with 8 nucleotides matching TRBD1. J lost 8 bases, V lost 0 bases, and 8 bases had no gene match. The CDR3 loop spans 15 amino acids. Germline values: CDR1 LNHNV, CDR2 YYDKDF (reference sequence). This chain's CDR3 is CATSRDVQGVEGYTF. The DNA of the CDR3 is TGTGCCACCAGCAGAGATGTACAGGGGGTGGAAGGCTACACCTTC.

This chain joins TRBV19 and TRBJ2-3; D is possibly TRBD1 (5 bases). The length of the CDR3 is 15 residues. V lost 7 bases, J lost 3 bases, and 17 bases lay in between. Germline CDR1 and CDR2: LNHDA and SQIVND (reference sequence). The CDR3, as DNA: TGTGCCAGTACCGCAGGGTGGGGTGGAACAGATACGCAGTATTTT. Translation: CASTAGWGGTDTQYF. Based on the CDR3 plus reference TRBV19 and TRBJ2-3, the full variable domain is DGGITQSPKYLFRKEGQNVTLSCEQNLNHDAMYWYRQDPGQGLRLIYYSQIVNDFQKGDIAEGYSVSREKKESFPLTVTSAQKNPTAFYLCASTAGWGGTDTQYFGPGTRLTVL.

The chain recombines TRBV18 with TRBJ2-7, with a possible D match to TRBD2 (6 bases). This CDR3 is built from 13 residues. Trimming removed 4 bases from V and 3 bases from J, with 10 bases in between. Germline-derived CDR1 and CDR2 are KGHSH and LQKENI. This chain's CDR3 is CASSLRTNYEQYF. CDR3 in DNA: TGTGCCAGCTCACTTCGGACTAACTACGAGCAGTACTTC.

V is TRBV7-2 and J is TRBJ1-5; maybe TRBD1 (6 bases). This CDR3 spans 16 amino acids. The germline gives CDR1 SGHTA, CDR2 FQGNSA. Trimming left V 1 base short and J 6 bases short, with 16 bases between. The CDR3: CASSLGSGGAGQPQHF. CDR3 DNA: TGTGCCAGCAGCTTAGGATCGGGGGGCGCGGGTCAGCCCCAGCATTTT.

As DNA, the CDR3 is TGTGCCAGCACCCCCGGGACTAGCGGATACGAGCAGTACTTC. This encodes CASTPGTSGYEQYF. V is TRBV6-5 and J is TRBJ2-7; 11 bases map to TRBD2. The CDR3 extends over 14 amino acids. Germline CDR1 MNHEY, CDR2 SVGAGI. Trimming at V came to 7 bases and at J to 4 bases, leaving 6 bases not matched to a gene.

The CDR3 region has the DNA TGTGCCAGCAGCTCCGGGACTAGTCGGAGGCCCTACGAGCAGTACTTC. The encoded protein is CASSSGTSRRPYEQYF. This chain links TRBV7-9 with TRBJ2-7, with 8 bases lining up with TRBD2. Germline assignment: CDR1 SEHNR and CDR2 FQNEAQ (reference sequence). The CDR3 loop spans 16 amino acids. V shed 4 bases, J shed 2 bases, and the junction held 10 bases outside the gene matches.

This chain connects TRBV6-5 to TRBJ1-1, with D maybe TRBD1 (6 bases). Trimming removed 6 bases from V and 10 bases from J, with 15 bases in between. Per the germline V gene, CDR1 is MNHEY and CDR2 is SVGAGI. CDR3 length: 12 amino acids. CDR3 loop: CASSGGRVAAFF. As DNA, the CDR3 is TGTGCCAGCAGCGGGGGGCGAGTAGCAGCTTTCTTT.

V usage is TRBV7-2 and J usage is TRBJ2-7; D remains ambiguous. This CDR3 region has 16 residues. Germline loops: CDR1 SGHTA, CDR2 FQGNSA. Trimming cost V 4 bases and J 0 bases, with 16 bases left between them. For the CDR3, the DNA is TGTGCCAGCAGCTCCGACCTAGGAAGAAGCTCCTACGAGCAGTACTTC. Translating gives CASSSDLGRSSYEQYF.

The chain's CDR3 is CASSYGSSYNSPLHF. CDR3 bases: TGTGCCAGCAGTTATGGGAGCTCCTATAATTCACCCCTCCACTTT. This chain links TRBV6-5 with TRBJ1-6; D remains ambiguous. Trimming removed 3 bases from V and 0 bases from J, with 6 bases in between. The germline gives CDR1 MNHEY, CDR2 SVGAGI. The CDR3 is 15 residues long.

The J gene is TRBJ2-7, the V gene TRBV27, with 13 bases matching TRBD2. This CDR3 contains 16 residues. Germline V gene lookup returns CDR1 MNHEY and CDR2 SMNVEV (reference sequence). After removal of 6 bases from V and 2 bases from J, the junction contained 7 bases not matched to a gene. CDR3 in amino acids: CASSWTSGRGTYEQYF. CDR3 DNA sequence: TGTGCCAGCAGCTGGACTAGCGGGAGAGGTACCTACGAGCAGTACTTC.

The chain employs TRBV7-9 and TRBJ1-3, with 8 bases aligning to TRBD1. CDR1 is SEHNR and CDR2 is FQNEAQ in the germline V gene (reference sequence). The CDR3 length is 15 residues. J gave up 1 base and V 4 bases, and 3 bases lay outside the gene matches. The CDR3 loop reads CASSSNRGSGNTIYF. The CDR3 DNA reads as TGTGCCAGCAGCTCAAACAGGGGGTCTGGAAACACCATATATTTT.

The CDR3 sequence is CASSNRAYEQYF. In DNA, the CDR3 is TGTGCCAGCAGTAACAGAGCCTACGAGCAGTACTTC. This chain links TRBV27 with TRBJ2-7; D is unclear. CDR3 size: 12 residues. The germline V gene encodes CDR1 MNHEY and CDR2 SMNVEV (reference sequence). The V and J ends lost 5 bases and 2 bases respectively, with 7 bases between them.

The gene calls are TRBV5-6 and TRBJ2-7; 9 positions agree with TRBD2. CDR3 length equals 16 residues. V shed 1 base and J 7 bases; nucleotides not matched to a gene: 12. Germline CDR1 reads SGHDT; CDR2 reads YYEEEE. CDR3 protein: CASSLLAGGPVREQYF. The CDR3 coding sequence is TGTGCCAGCAGCTTGCTTGCGGGAGGGCCAGTTAGAGAGCAGTACTTC.